The T cell receptor (beta chain) described here comes from a study of T cell responses to AZD1222 COVID-19 vaccine. General study findings and limits: Spike regions recognized by vaccine-associated CD4 TCRs spanned the protein, led by 160-218 and 743-854. Rises in breadth and depth of Spike-specific TCRs came after two AZD1222 doses.

Worth noting for this clone: What it binds is unknown.

The V end was cut by 5 bases, the J end by 4 bases, with 18 bases between. This CDR3 has 15 amino acids. CDR1 SGHNT and CDR2 YYREEE come from the germline V gene (reference sequence). The assay was immunoSEQ multiplex PCR, and TCRdb's table has in-frame clones only and misses some. The table lists 100,000 or so clones, about 90% of them singletons. The sequenced sample was peripheral blood, obtained on day 0 of AZD1222 vaccination. This chain joins TRBV5-4 and TRBJ1-2; D remains unclear. The sequence derives from an adult in good health. CDR3 amino acids: CASSSFIQKSYGYTF. The CDR3 nucleotides are TGTGCCAGCAGTTCTTTTATCCAGAAATCCTATGGCTACACCTTC.